These T cell receptor beta chains were read from a single sample in a study of CD8 T cells in ankylosing spondylitis. TCRdb independently ran MiXCR on the 5' RACE reads; one entry per CDR3 protein. The data show just under 550,000 distinct CDR3 sequences, 10% to 15% seen once. Source material: blood, either unsorted or a sorted T cell fraction (not recorded which). All receptors come from a male donor with ankylosing spondylitis. The CDR3 runs from the conserved cysteine through the conserved F or W. The D gene is left open where the match is weak. Clone size is stated in some rows and not others, as once, few, many or a class when expanded.

CDR3 protein | CDR3 DNA | D gene | J gene | clone size | V gene
CAIRGTGDSPLHF | TGTGCCATCCGAGGGACAGGGGATTCACCCCTCCACTTT | TRBD1 | TRBJ1-6 | few | TRBV10-3
CASSKLGGRGVAKNIQYF | TGTGCCAGCAGCAAATTAGGGGGCAGGGGGGTAGCCAAAAACATTCAGTACTTC | NA | TRBJ2-4 | NA | TRBV21-1
CASSSGTGDNSPLHF | TGTGCCAGCAGCTCCGGGACAGGAGATAATTCACCCCTCCACTTT | TRBD1 | TRBJ1-6 | NA | TRBV5-5
CASSLEAYRINEQFF | TGTGCCAGCAGCTTAGAAGCCTATAGGATCAATGAGCAGTTCTTC | NA | TRBJ2-1 | NA | TRBV7-6
CASSPSDSGNTIYF | TGTGCCAGCTCACCGTCAGACTCTGGAAACACCATATATTTT | NA | TRBJ1-3 | NA | TRBV18
CATRPAGVTDTQYF | TGTGCCACCAGACCCGCTGGGGTCACAGATACGCAGTATTTT | NA | TRBJ2-3 | NA | TRBV24-1
CSARPQGTVGTEAFF | TGCAGTGCTAGACCGCAGGGGACCGTCGGGACTGAAGCTTTCTTT | NA | TRBJ1-1 | NA | TRBV20-1
CASSHQGNIQYF | TGTGCCAGCAGCCATCAGGGGAACATTCAGTACTTC | NA | TRBJ2-4 | NA | TRBV3-1
CASSLPPTGEETQYF | TGTGCCAGCAGCTTACCCCCGACAGGGGAGGAGACCCAGTACTTC | TRBD1 | TRBJ2-5 | NA | TRBV7-9
CASSVGERLRNTEAFF | TGTGCCAGCAGCGTAGGGGAACGGCTCCGGAACACTGAAGCTTTCTTT | NA | TRBJ1-1 | few | TRBV9
CASSQSPGQGFGGYTF | TGTGCCAGCAGCCAATCGCCGGGACAGGGATTTGGTGGCTACACCTTC | TRBD1 | TRBJ1-2 | NA | TRBV3-1
CASRLAPYEQYF | TGTGCCAGCAGGCTAGCACCCTACGAGCAGTACTTC | NA | TRBJ2-7 | NA | TRBV6-1
CASGGSSGFTYEQYF | TGTGCCAGCGGGGGGTCTAGCGGGTTCACCTACGAGCAGTACTTC | TRBD2 | TRBJ2-7 | NA | TRBV2
CSAPREDNSPLHF | TGCAGTGCCCCCCGGGAGGATAATTCACCCCTCCACTTT | NA | TRBJ1-6 | few | TRBV20-1
CASSLSVSNQPQHF | TGTGCCAGCAGTTTATCGGTGAGCAATCAGCCCCAGCATTTT | NA | TRBJ1-5 | many | TRBV12-3/TRBV12-4
CASSLTGGPFNEQFF | TGTGCCAGCAGTTTAACGGGAGGGCCGTTCAATGAGCAGTTCTTC | TRBD2 | TRBJ2-1 | many | TRBV27
CSARRPGAAYEQYF | TGCAGTGCGAGACGTCCGGGAGCCGCCTACGAGCAGTACTTC | NA | TRBJ2-7 | NA | TRBV20-1
CSVYVAGVETQYF | TGCAGCGTTTATGTAGCGGGAGTTGAGACCCAGTACTTC | TRBD2 | TRBJ2-5 | few | TRBV29-1
CASQNDGNTGELFF | TGTGCCAGCCAGAATGATGGGAACACCGGGGAGCTGTTTTTT | NA | TRBJ2-2 | few | TRBV7-9
CATSQQGTRKEQYF | TGTGCCACCAGCCAACAGGGGACCCGTAAAGAGCAGTACTTC | TRBD1 | TRBJ2-7 | NA | TRBV15
CASRGQGEGSPQHF | TGTGCCAGCAGGGGACAGGGAGAAGGTTCACCCCAGCATTTT | TRBD1 | TRBJ1-5 | many | TRBV12-3/TRBV12-4
CASSLPLSRYNEQFF | TGTGCCAGCAGTTTGCCACTTTCAAGATACAATGAGCAGTTCTTC | NA | TRBJ2-1 | few | TRBV28
CASSFEAGISYNEQFF | TGCGCCAGCAGCTTTGAGGCGGGGATCTCCTACAATGAGCAGTTCTTC | NA | TRBJ2-1 | few | TRBV5-1
CASSYSGGSTF | TGTGCCAGCAGTTACTCGGGGGGCTCCACCTTC | NA | TRBJ1-2 | few | TRBV6-6
CSAIGRPNSPLHF | TGCAGTGCTATCGGCCGACCTAATTCACCCCTCCACTTT | NA | TRBJ1-6 | NA | TRBV20-1
CASSLGEGYEQYF | TGTGCCAGCAGCTTAGGTGAGGGCTACGAGCAGTACTTC | NA | TRBJ2-7 | few | TRBV11-2
CSVEDREVGWETQYF | TGCAGCGTTGAAGATCGGGAGGTGGGTTGGGAGACCCAGTACTTC | TRBD2 | TRBJ2-5 | few | TRBV29-1
CASSEASGASQTQYF | TGTGCCAGCAGTGAAGCATCGGGGGCTTCGCAGACCCAGTACTTC | NA | TRBJ2-5 | NA | TRBV6-1
CSARDLTDQGETQYF | TGCAGTGCTAGAGATTTGACGGACCAGGGGGAGACCCAGTACTTC | NA | TRBJ2-5 | many | TRBV20-1